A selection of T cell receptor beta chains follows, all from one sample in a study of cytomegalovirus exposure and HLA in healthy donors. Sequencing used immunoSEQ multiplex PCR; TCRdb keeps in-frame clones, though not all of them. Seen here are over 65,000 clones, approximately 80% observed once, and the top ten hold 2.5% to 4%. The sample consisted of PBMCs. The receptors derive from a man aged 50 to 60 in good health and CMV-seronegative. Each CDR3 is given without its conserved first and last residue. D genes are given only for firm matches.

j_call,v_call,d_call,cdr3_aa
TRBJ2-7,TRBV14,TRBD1,ASSHNTGTGLYEQY
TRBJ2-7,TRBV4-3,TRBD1,ASSQDRDSYEQY
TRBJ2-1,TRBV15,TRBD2,ATSRASGTSDYNEQF
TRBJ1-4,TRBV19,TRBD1,ASSQTGWDEKLF
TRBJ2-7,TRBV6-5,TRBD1,ASSYSTGGYEQY
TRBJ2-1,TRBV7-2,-,ASSLARNEQF
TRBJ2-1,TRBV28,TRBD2,ASRRAGGYNEQF
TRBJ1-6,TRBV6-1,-,ASSESQSNSPLH
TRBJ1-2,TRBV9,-,ASSVGDFHYGYT
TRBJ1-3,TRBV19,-,ASSMLGAGNTIY
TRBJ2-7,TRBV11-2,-,ASSLGQGDVSEQY
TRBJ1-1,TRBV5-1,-,ASSLGRGLGTEAF
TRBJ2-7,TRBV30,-,ASRGPLSYEQY
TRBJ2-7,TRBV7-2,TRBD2,ASSLSGGAYEQY
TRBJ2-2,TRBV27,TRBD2,ASSLVSGGAGELF
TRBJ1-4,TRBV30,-,AWSGGTYEKLF
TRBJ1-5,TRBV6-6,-,ASSYMGGNQPQH
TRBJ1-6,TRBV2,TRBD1,ASSEDRDDSPLH
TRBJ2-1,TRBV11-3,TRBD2,ASSGTSGGVNEQF
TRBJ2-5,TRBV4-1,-,ASSQVQNQETQY
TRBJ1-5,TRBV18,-,ASSPPGSFSNQPQH
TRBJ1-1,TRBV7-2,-,ASSLRVSNTEAF
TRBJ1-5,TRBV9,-,ASSTGVEGPQH
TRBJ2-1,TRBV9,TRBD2,ASSNAGLAVNEQF
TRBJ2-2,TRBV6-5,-,ASSTQGLSTGELF
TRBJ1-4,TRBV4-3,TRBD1,ASSQHLTGTGYEKLF
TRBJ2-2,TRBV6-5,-,ASSYDGGNTGELF
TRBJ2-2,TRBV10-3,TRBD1,AIRQQGDAGELF
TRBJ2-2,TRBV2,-,ASSELEPNTGELF
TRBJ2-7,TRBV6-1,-,ASSVDRIYEQY
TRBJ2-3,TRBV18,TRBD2,ASSPPGLAGGLDTQY
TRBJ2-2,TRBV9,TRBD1,ASSVTGTGGETGELF
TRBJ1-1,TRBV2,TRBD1,ASPGQGGATEAF